This TCR beta chain appears in the sequencing data of a study of T cell responses to AZD1222 COVID-19 vaccine. Sequenced by immunoSEQ multiplex PCR; TCRdb stores in-frame clones only, minus some. The table includes 170,000 or so clones, 75% to 95% detected once. Details on this clone: Its antigen is as yet unknown.

Overall study findings and caveats: Just five to seven AZD1222 recipients tested seropositive at baseline.

J lost 4 bases, V lost 0 bases, and 0 bases had no gene match. CDR1 and CDR2 (germline): KGHSH, LQKENI. This CDR3 has 15 residues. The material was peripheral blood, obtained on day 0 of AZD1222 vaccination. The source is an adult in good health. This sequence joins TRBV18 and TRBJ2-3; TRBD1 matches 11 bases. CDR3 sequence reads: CASSPPGQGADTQYF. The CDR3 DNA reads TGTGCCAGCTCACCACCGGGACAGGGGGCAGATACGCAGTATTTT. The full variable domain, completed using reference TRBV18 and TRBJ2-3, is NAGVMQNPRHLVRRRGQEARLRCSPMKGHSHVYWYRQLPEEGLKFMVYLQKENIIDESGMPKERFSAEFPKEGPSILRIQQVVRGDSAAYFCASSPPGQGADTQYFGPGTRLTVL.